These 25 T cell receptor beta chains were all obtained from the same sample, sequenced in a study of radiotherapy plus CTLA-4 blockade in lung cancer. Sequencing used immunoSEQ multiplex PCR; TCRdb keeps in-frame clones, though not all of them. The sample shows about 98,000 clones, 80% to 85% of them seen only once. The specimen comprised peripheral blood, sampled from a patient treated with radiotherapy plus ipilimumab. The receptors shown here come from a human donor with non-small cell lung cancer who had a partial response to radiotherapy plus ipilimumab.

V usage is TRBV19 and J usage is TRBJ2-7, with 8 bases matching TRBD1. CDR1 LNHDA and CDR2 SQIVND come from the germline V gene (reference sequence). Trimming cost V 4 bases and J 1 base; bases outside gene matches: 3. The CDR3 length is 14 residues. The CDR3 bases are TGTGCCAGTAGTACAGGGGGCAATTCCTACGAGCAGTACTTC. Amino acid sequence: CASSTGGNSYEQYF.

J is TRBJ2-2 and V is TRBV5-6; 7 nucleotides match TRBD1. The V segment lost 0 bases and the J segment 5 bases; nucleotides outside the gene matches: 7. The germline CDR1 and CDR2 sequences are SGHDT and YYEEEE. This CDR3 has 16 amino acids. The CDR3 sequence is CASSLVLRQGTGELFF. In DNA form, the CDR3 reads TGTGCCAGCAGCTTGGTCCTACGACAGGGAACCGGGGAGCTGTTTTTT.

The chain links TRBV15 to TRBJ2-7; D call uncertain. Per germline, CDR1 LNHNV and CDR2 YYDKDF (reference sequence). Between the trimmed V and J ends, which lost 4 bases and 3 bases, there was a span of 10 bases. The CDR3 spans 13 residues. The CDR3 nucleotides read TGTGCCACCAGCACAGGCGATTACTACGAGCAGTACTTC. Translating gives CATSTGDYYEQYF.

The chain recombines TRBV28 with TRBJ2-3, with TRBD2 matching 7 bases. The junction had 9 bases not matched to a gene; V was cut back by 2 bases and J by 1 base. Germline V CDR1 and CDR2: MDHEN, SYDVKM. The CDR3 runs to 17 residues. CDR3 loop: CASSLDRAGVGTDTQYF. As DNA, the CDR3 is TGTGCCAGCAGTTTAGATCGGGCGGGAGTCGGCACAGATACGCAGTATTTT.

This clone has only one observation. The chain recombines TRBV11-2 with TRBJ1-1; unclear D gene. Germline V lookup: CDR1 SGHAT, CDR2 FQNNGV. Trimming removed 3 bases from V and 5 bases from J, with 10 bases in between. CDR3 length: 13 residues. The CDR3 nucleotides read TGTGCCAGCAGCTTTACCGAGAGAACTGAAGCTTTCTTT. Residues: CASSFTERTEAFF.

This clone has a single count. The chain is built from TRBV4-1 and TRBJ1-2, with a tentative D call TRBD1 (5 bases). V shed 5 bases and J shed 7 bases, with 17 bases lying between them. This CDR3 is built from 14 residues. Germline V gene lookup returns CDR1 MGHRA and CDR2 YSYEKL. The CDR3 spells CASSAAGGYRGYTF. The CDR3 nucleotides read TGCGCCAGCAGCGCCGCCGGGGGGTATCGTGGCTACACCTTC.

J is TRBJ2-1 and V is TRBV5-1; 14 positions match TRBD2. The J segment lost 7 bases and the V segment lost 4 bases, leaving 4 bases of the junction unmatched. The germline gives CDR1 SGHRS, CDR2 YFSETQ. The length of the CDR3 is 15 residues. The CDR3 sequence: CASSIGLAGGNEQFF. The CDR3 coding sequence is TGCGCCAGCAGCATCGGACTAGCGGGAGGAAATGAGCAGTTCTTC.

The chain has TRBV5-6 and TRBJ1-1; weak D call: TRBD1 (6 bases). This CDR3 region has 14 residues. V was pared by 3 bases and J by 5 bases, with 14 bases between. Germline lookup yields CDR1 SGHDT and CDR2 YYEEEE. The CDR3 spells CASSYGGRGTEAFF. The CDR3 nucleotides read TGTGCCAGCAGCTACGGGGGGCGCGGAACTGAAGCTTTCTTT.

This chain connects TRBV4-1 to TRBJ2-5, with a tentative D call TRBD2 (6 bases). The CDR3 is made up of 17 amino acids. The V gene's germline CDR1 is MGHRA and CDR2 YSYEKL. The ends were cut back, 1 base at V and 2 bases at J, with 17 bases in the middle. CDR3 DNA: TGCGCCAGCAGCCAAGTTGGGTTGGAGGGCTTTCAAGAGACCCAGTACTTC. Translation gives CASSQVGLEGFQETQYF.

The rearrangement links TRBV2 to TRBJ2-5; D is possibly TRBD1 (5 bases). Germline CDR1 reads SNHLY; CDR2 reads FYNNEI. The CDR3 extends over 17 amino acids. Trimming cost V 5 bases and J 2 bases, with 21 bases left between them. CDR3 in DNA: TGTGCCAGCAGTCCTAAGGGGCCCCTTTCATTACAAGAGACCCAGTACTTC. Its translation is CASSPKGPLSLQETQYF. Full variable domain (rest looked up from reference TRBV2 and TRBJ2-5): EPEVTQTPSHQVTQMGQEVILRCVPISNHLYFYWYRQILGQKVEFLVSFYNNEISEKSEIFDDQFSVERPDGSNFTLKIRSTKLEDSAMYFCASSPKGPLSLQETQYFGPGTRLLVL.

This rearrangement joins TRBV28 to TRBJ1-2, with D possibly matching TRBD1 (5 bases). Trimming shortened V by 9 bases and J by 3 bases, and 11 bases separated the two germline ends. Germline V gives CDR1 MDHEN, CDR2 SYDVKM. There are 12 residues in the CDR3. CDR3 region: CASRGTDYGYTF. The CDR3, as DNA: TGTGCCAGTAGAGGGACTGACTATGGCTACACCTTC.

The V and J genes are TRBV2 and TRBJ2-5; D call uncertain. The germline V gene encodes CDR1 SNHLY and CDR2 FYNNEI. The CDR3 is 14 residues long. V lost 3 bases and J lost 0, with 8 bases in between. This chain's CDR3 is CASSENQYQETQYF. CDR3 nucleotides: TGTGCCAGCAGTGAGAACCAGTACCAAGAGACCCAGTACTTC.

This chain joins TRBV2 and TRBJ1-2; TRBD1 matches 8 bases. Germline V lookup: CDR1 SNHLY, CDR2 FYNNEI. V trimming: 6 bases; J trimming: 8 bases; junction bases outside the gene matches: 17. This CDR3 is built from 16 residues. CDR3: CASSPGQGRGFFGYTF. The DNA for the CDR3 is TGTGCCAGCAGCCCCGGACAGGGAAGGGGCTTTTTCGGCTACACCTTC. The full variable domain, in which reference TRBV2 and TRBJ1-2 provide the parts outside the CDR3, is EPEVTQTPSHQVTQMGQEVILRCVPISNHLYFYWYRQILGQKVEFLVSFYNNEISEKSEIFDDQFSVERPDGSNFTLKIRSTKLEDSAMYFCASSPGQGRGFFGYTFGSGTRLTVV.

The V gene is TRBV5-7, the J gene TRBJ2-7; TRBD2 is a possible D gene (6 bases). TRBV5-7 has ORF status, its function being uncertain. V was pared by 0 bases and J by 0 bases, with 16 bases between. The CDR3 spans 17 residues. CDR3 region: CASSLARGGRYSYEQYF. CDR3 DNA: TGTGCCAGCAGCTTGGCCAGAGGAGGGAGGTACTCCTACGAGCAGTACTTC.

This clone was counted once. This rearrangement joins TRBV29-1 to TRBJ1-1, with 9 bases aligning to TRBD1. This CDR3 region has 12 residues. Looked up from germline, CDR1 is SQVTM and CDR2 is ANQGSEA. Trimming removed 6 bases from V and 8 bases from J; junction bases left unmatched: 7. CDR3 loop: CSVTQGAGEAFF. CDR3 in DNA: TGCAGCGTGACACAGGGGGCCGGGGAAGCTTTCTTT.

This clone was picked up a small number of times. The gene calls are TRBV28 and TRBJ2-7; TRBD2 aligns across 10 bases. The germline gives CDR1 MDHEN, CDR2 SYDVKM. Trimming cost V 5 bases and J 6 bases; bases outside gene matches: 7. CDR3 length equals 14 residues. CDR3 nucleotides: TGTGCCAGCAGTACTAGCGGGGCCCTCCGCGAGCAGTACTTC. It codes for CASSTSGALREQYF.

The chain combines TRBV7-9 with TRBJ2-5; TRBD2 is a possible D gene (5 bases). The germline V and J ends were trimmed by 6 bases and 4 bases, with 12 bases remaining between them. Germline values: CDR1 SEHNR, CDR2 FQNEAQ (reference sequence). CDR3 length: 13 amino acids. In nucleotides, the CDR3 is TGTGCCAGCAGTCGAGGGTTAATAGAGACCCAGTACTTC. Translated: CASSRGLIETQYF.

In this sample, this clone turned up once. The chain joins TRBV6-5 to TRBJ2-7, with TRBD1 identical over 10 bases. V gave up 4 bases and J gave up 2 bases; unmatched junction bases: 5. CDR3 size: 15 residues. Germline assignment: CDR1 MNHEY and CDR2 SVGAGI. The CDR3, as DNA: TGTGCCAGCAGTTCATCCGGGACAGGGGCCTACGAGCAGTACTTC. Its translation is CASSSSGTGAYEQYF.

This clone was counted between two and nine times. This CDR3 is CASSFKRGTGELFF. CDR3 coding DNA: TGTGCCAGCAGTTTTAAACGGGGCACCGGGGAGCTGTTTTTT. V gene TRBV27 combines with J gene TRBJ2-2; TRBD2 is a possible D gene (5 bases). Trimming took 3 bases from V and 4 from J, leaving 9 bases between them. This CDR3 is 14 amino acids long. The germline V gene has CDR1 MNHEY and CDR2 SMNVEV (reference sequence).

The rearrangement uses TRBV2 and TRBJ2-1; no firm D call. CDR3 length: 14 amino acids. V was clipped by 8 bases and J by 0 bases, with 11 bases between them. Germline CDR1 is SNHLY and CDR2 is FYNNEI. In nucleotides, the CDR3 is TGTGCCAGCGGAAAACAGAGCTCCTACAATGAGCAGTTCTTC. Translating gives CASGKQSSYNEQFF.

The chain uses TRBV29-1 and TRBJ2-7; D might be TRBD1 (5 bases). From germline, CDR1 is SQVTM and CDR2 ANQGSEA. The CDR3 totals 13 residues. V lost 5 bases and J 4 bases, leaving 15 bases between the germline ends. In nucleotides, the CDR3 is TGCAGCGTTACCACAGGCACCTTTTACGAGCAGTACTTC. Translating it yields CSVTTGTFYEQYF.

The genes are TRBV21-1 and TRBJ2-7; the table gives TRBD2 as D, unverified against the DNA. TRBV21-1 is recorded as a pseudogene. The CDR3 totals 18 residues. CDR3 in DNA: TGTGCCAGCAGCAAAAGATCTAGCGGGAGGAGTTTATCCTACGAGCAGTACTTC. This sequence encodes CASSKRSSGRSLSYEQYF.

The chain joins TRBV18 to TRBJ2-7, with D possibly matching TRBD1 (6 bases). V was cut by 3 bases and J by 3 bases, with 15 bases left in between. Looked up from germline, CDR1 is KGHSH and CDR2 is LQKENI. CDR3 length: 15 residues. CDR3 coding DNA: TGTGCCAGCTCACCGGACAGCCCCGCGAGCTACGAGCAGTACTTC. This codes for CASSPDSPASYEQYF.

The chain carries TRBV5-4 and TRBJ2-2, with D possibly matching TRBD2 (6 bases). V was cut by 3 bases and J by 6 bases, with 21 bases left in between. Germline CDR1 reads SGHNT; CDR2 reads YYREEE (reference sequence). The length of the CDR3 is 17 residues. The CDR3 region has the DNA TGTGCCAGCAGCTCCGGGGGTACCGGTTCGGTTGCCGGGGAGCTGTTTTTT. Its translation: CASSSGGTGSVAGELFF. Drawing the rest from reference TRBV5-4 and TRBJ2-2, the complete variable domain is ETGVTQSPTHLIKTRGQQVTLRCSSQSGHNTVSWYQQALGQGPQFIFQYYREEENGRGNFPPRFSGLQFPNYSSELNVNALELDDSALYLCASSSGGTGSVAGELFFGEGSRLTVL.

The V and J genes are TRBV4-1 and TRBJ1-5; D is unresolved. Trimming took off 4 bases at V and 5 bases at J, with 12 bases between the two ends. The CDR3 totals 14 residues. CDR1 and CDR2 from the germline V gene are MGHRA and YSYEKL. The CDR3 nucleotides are TGCGCCAGCAGCCGACCAGGTTTGGATCAGCCCCAGCATTTT. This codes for CASSRPGLDQPQHF.